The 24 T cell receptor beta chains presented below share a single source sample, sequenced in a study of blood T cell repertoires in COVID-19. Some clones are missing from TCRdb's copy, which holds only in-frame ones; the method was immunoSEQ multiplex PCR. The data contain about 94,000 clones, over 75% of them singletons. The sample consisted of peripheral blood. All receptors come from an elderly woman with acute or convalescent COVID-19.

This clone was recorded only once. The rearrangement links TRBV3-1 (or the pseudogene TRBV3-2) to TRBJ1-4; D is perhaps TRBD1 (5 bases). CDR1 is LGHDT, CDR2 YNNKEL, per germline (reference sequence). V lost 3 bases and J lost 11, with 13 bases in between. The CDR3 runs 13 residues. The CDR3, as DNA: TGTGCCAGCAGCCAGCGTGGGGGGACGAAACTGTTTTTT. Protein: CASSQRGGTKLFF.

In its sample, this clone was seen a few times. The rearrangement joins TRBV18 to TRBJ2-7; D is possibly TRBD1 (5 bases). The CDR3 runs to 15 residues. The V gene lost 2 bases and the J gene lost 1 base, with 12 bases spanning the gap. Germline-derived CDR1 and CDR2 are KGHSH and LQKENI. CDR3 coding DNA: TGTGCCAGCTCACCAAGTAGACAGCCTTCCTACGAGCAGTACTTC. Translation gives CASSPSRQPSYEQYF.

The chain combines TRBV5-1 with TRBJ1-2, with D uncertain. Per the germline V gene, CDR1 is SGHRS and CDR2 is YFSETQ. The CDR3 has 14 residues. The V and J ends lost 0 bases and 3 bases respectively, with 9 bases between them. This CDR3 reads CASSLETVDYGYTF. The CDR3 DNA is TGCGCCAGCAGCTTGGAAACGGTTGACTATGGCTACACCTTC.

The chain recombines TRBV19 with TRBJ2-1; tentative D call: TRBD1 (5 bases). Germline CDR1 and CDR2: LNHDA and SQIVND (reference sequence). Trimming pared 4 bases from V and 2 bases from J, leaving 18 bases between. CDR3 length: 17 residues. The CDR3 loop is CASSTPDSVSPYNEQFF. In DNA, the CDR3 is TGTGCCAGTAGTACCCCCGACAGCGTGTCCCCCTACAATGAGCAGTTCTTC. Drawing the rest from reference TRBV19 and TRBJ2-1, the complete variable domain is DGGITQSPKYLFRKEGQNVTLSCEQNLNHDAMYWYRQDPGQGLRLIYYSQIVNDFQKGDIAEGYSVSREKKESFPLTVTSAQKNPTAFYLCASSTPDSVSPYNEQFFGPGTRLTVL.

CDR3 nucleotide sequence: TGTGCCAGTAGTCCCGCGGGACAGGGGAGGACCGGGGAGCTGTTTTTT. As protein: CASSPAGQGRTGELFF. This chain uses TRBV19 with TRBJ2-2, with TRBD1 matching over 10 bases. CDR1 LNHDA and CDR2 SQIVND come from the germline V gene (reference sequence). This CDR3 is built from 16 residues. Unmatched junction bases numbered 8, after V lost 5 bases and J lost 5 bases.

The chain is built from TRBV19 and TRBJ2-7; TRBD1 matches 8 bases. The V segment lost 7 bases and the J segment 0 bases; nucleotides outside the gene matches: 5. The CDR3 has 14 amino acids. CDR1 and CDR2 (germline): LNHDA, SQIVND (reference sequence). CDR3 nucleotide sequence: TGTGCCAGTACGCCTGGACAGGGCTCCTACGAGCAGTACTTC. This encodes CASTPGQGSYEQYF.

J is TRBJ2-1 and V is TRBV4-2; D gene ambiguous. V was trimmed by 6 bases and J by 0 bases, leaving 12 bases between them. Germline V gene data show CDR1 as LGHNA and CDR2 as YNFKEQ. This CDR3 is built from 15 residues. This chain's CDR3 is CASSLSVSSYNEQFF. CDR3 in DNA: TGTGCCAGCAGTCTGAGTGTTAGCTCCTACAATGAGCAGTTCTTC.

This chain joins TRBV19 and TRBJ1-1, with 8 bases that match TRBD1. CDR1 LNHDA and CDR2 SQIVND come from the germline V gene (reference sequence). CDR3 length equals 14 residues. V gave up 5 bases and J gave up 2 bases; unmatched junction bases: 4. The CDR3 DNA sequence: TGTGCCAGTAGTCGGACAGGGTATAACACTGAAGCTTTCTTT. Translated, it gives CASSRTGYNTEAFF.

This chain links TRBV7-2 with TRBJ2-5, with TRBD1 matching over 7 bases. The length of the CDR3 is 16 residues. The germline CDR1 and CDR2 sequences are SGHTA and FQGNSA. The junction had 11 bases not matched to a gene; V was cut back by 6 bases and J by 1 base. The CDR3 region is CASSRRGGMGQETQYF. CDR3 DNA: TGTGCCAGCAGTCGTAGAGGGGGCATGGGCCAAGAGACCCAGTACTTC.

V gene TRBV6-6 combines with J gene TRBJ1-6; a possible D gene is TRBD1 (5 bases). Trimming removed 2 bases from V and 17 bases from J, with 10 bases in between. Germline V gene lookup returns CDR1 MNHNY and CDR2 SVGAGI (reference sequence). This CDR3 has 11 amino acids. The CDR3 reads CASSYQGGVHF. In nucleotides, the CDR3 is TGTGCCAGCAGTTACCAGGGTGGAGTCCACTTT.

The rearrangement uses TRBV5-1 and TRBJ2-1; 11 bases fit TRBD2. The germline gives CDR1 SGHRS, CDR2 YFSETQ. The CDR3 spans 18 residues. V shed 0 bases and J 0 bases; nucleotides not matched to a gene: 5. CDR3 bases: TGCGCCAGCAGCTTGGGGCTAGCGGGAGGCCGCTCCTACAATGAGCAGTTCTTC. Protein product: CASSLGLAGGRSYNEQFF. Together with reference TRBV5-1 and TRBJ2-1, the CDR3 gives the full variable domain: KAGVTQTPRYLIKTRGQQVTLSCSPISGHRSVSWYQQTPGQGLQFLFEYFSETQRNKGNFPGRFSGRQFSNSRSEMNVSTLELGDSALYLCASSLGLAGGRSYNEQFFGPGTRLTVL.

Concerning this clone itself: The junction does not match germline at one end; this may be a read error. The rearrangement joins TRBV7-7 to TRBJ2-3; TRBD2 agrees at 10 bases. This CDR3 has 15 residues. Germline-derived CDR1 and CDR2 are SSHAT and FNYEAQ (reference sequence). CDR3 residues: CASSLDGTSADTQYF. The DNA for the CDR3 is TGTGCTAGCAGCTTAGATGGGACTAGCGCAGATACGCAGTATTTT. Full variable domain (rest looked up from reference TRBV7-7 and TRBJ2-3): GAGVSQSPRYKVTKRGQDVTLRCDPISSHATLYWYQQALGQGPEFLTYFNYEAQPDKSGLPSDRFSAERPEGSISTLTIQRTEQRDSAMYRCASSLDGTSADTQYFGPGTRLTVL.

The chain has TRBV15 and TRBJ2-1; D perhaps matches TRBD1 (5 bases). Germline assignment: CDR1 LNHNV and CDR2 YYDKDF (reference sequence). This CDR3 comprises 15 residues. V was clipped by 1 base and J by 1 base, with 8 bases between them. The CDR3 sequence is CATSRAGKSYNEQFF. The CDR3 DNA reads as TGTGCCACCAGCAGAGCAGGGAAGTCCTACAATGAGCAGTTCTTC.

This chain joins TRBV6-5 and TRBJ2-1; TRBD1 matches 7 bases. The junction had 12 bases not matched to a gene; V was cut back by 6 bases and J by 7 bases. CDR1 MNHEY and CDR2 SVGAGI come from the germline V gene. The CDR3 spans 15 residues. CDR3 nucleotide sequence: TGTGCCAGCAGCCAATCCGGGACAGTATCGAATGAGCAGTTCTTC. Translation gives CASSQSGTVSNEQFF.

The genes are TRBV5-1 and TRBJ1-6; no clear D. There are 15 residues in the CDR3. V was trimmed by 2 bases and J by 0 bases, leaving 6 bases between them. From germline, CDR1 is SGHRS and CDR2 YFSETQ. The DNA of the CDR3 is TGCGCCAGCAGCTTATCCCACTCCTATAATTCACCCCTCCACTTT. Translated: CASSLSHSYNSPLHF.

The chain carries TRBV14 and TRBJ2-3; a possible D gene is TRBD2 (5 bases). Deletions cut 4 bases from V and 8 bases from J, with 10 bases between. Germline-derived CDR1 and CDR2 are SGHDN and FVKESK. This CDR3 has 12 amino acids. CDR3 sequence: CASSPLSGTQYF. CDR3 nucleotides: TGTGCCAGCAGCCCCCTCAGCGGTACGCAGTATTTT.

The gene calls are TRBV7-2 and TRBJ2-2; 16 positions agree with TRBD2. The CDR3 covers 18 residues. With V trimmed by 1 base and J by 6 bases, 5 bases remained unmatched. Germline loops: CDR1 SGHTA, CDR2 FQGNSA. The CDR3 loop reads CASSLGWGLAGGPGELFF. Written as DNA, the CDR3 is TGTGCCAGCAGCTTAGGCTGGGGACTAGCGGGGGGGCCCGGGGAGCTGTTTTTT.

CDR3 region: CAIGTGGSSVTDTQYF. In DNA form, the CDR3 reads TGTGCCATCGGGACAGGGGGTTCTAGCGTCACAGATACGCAGTATTTT. The rearrangement links TRBV10-3 to TRBJ2-3, with 11 bases aligning to TRBD1. This CDR3 comprises 16 residues. CDR1 is ENHRY and CDR2 is SYGVKD in the germline V gene. V was clipped by 8 bases and J by 2 bases; unmatched bases: 9.

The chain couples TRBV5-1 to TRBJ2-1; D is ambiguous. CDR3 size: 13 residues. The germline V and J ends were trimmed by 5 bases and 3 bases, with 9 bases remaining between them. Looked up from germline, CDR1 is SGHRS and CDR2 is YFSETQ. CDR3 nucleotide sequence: TGCGCCAGCAGATCCCGGAGCTACAATGAGCAGTTCTTC. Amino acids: CASRSRSYNEQFF.

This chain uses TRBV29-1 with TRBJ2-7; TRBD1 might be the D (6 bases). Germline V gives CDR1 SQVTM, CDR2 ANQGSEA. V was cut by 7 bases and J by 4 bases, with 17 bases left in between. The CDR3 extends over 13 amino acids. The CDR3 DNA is TGCAGCGCAAAAATGGGGGCACAGTACGAGCAGTACTTC. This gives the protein CSAKMGAQYEQYF.

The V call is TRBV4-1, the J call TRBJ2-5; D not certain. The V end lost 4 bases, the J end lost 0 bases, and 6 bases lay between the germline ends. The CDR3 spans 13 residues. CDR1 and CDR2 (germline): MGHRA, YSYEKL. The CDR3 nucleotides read TGCGCCAGCAGCCTTACAGACCAAGAGACCCAGTACTTC. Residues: CASSLTDQETQYF.

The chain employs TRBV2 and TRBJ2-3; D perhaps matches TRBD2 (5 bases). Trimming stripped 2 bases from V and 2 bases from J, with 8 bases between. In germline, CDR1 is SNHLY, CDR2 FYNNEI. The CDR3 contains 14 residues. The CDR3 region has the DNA TGTGCCAGCAGTGAACCTAGCCCCACAGATACGCAGTATTTT. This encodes CASSEPSPTDTQYF. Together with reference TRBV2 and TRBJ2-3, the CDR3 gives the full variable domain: EPEVTQTPSHQVTQMGQEVILRCVPISNHLYFYWYRQILGQKVEFLVSFYNNEISEKSEIFDDQFSVERPDGSNFTLKIRSTKLEDSAMYFCASSEPSPTDTQYFGPGTRLTVL.

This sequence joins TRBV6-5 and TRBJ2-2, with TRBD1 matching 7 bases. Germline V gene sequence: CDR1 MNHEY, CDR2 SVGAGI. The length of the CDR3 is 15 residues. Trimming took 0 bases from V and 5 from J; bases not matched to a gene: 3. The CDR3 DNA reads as TGTGCCAGCAGTTACTCAGACAGGGAAACCGGGGAGCTGTTTTTT. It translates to CASSYSDRETGELFF.

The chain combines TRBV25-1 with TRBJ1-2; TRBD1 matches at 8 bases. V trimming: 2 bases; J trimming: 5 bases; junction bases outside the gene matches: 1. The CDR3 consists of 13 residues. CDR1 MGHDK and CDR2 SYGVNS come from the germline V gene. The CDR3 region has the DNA TGTGCCAGCAGTGAAAGGACAGGGTATGGCTACACCTTC. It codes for CASSERTGYGYTF.